This TCR beta chain was sequenced during a study of cytotoxic CD8 clonotypes in ibrutinib-treated CLL. The overall study: On average, each sample had about 250,000 productive templates and more than 75,000 productive rearrangements. Study results and limitations: Samples from sustained-remission and progressing patients were taken at different times. Before falling back toward baseline at progression, clonality had risen at the time of ibrutinib response. Against age-matched healthy donors, baseline clonality ran higher and tracked circulating CD8+ T-cell counts.

Germline-derived CDR1 and CDR2 are SGHTS and YDEGEE. This CDR3 region has 14 residues. Assay used: immunoSEQ multiplex PCR; TCRdb lists only in-frame clones, some missing. The sample includes more than 35,000 clones, around 75% seen only once; the top ten take over 15%. A remark on this clone: Its antigen is not identified. A junction boundary mismatches the germline segment, possibly from a read error.

The chain employs TRBV5-8 and TRBJ1-5; perhaps TRBD1 as D (5 bases). The source was PBMCs, collected at disease progression, from a patient treated with ibrutinib. This TCR derives from a human donor with chronic lymphocytic leukemia. In DNA form, the CDR3 reads TGTGCCAGCACCTTGGGGACGAGGAATCAGCCCCAGCATTTT. It encodes CASTLGTRNQPQHF.